Presented here are 7 T cell receptor beta chains from one specimen sequenced in a study of cytomegalovirus exposure and HLA in healthy donors. Researchers ran the PCR with 60 Vbeta and 13 Jbeta primers. Some clones are missing from TCRdb's copy, which holds only in-frame ones; the method was immunoSEQ multiplex PCR. The sample contains under 200,000 clones, roughly 80% of which appear only once. The sequenced sample consisted of PBMCs. These receptors all stem from a man aged 18-30 years in good health and CMV-seropositive.

This chain uses TRBV5-1 with TRBJ2-5; TRBD2 matches at 10 bases. CDR1 is SGHRS, CDR2 YFSETQ, per germline. The CDR3 contains 14 residues. V gave up 4 bases and J gave up 5 bases; unmatched junction bases: 5. The CDR3 spells CASSAGLARETQYF. CDR3 DNA sequence: TGCGCCAGCAGCGCGGGACTAGCGAGGGAGACCCAGTACTTC.

CDR3 bases: TGTGCCAGCACAGGACAGGGGGCCACAGATACGCAGTATTTT. This encodes CASTGQGATDTQYF. This chain connects TRBV6-5 to TRBJ2-3; 11 bases match TRBD1. There are 14 residues in the CDR3. The ends lost 7 bases at V and 2 bases at J; junction bases unmatched: 2. Germline V CDR1 and CDR2: MNHEY, SVGAGI.

The genes are TRBV6-5 and TRBJ2-7, with 9 nucleotides matching TRBD1. Germline CDR1 is MNHEY and CDR2 is SVGAGI. The CDR3 extends over 14 amino acids. V was clipped by 4 bases and J by 4 bases; unmatched bases: 5. CDR3 region: CASSSPDRGYEQYF. The CDR3 DNA is TGTGCCAGCAGTTCCCCGGACAGGGGATACGAGCAGTACTTC.

The chain employs TRBV4-1 and TRBJ2-5; 8 positions agree with TRBD2. This CDR3 spans 19 amino acids. J gave up 11 bases and V 4 bases, and 27 bases lay outside the gene matches. The germline CDR1 and CDR2 sequences are MGHRA and YSYEKL. The CDR3 sequence is CASSPFPRGGPGRRQGQYF. CDR3 nucleotide sequence: TGCGCCAGCAGCCCGTTCCCCCGGGGGGGCCCTGGAAGGAGGCAAGGGCAGTACTTC.

On this clone itself: This CDR3 is also generated by other DNA sequences in the sample. V is TRBV27 and J is TRBJ2-7; perhaps TRBD1 as D (5 bases). CDR1 is MNHEY, CDR2 SMNVEV, per germline (reference sequence). V dropped 2 bases and J dropped 3 bases, with 14 bases sitting between them. This CDR3 contains 15 residues. CDR3 sequence reads: CASSLRLAGFYEQYF. DNA of the CDR3: TGTGCCAGCAGTTTAAGGCTGGCAGGGTTCTACGAGCAGTACTTC.

The V and J genes are TRBV6-6 and TRBJ2-7; D is unresolved. The CDR3 is 16 amino acids. V lost 2 bases and J 3 bases, leaving 17 bases between the germline ends. The V gene's germline CDR1 is MNHNY and CDR2 SVGAGI (reference sequence). CDR3 bases: TGTGCCAGCAGTTACCGTCGGTCGGAACGGGTCTACGAGCAGTACTTC. Its translation is CASSYRRSERVYEQYF.

The rearrangement joins TRBV27 to TRBJ2-7; TRBD2 is a possible D gene (6 bases). The germline gives CDR1 MNHEY, CDR2 SMNVEV (reference sequence). Deletions cut 5 bases from V and 4 bases from J, with 12 bases between. The length of the CDR3 is 13 residues. CDR3 sequence: CASSGGAYYEQYF. For the CDR3, the DNA is TGTGCCAGCAGTGGCGGGGCGTATTACGAGCAGTACTTC.